The 26 T cell receptor beta chains listed next were all sequenced from one sample in a study of shared clonotypes between healthy human individuals. Naive CD8 isolation took CD45RO-negative cells positively selected for CCR7 and excluded terminally differentiated effector memory CD45RA+ cells. Sequencing used immunoSEQ multiplex PCR; TCRdb keeps in-frame clones, though not all of them. The sample shows 1.5 million to 2.5 million clones, around 96% of them seen only once. The sample consisted of naive CD8+ T cells sorted from blood. The receptor source for this set is a man aged 18 to 30 in good health.

The V call is TRBV7-2, the J call TRBJ2-2; 11 bases line up with TRBD2. The CDR3 contains 18 residues. The junction had 7 bases not matched to a gene; V was cut back by 2 bases and J by 2 bases. Per germline, CDR1 SGHTA and CDR2 FQGNSA. The CDR3 loop reads CASSLPLAGGQNTGELFF. CDR3 nucleotide sequence: TGTGCCAGCAGCTTACCGCTAGCGGGGGGCCAAAACACCGGGGAGCTGTTTTTT.

This chain uses TRBV19 with TRBJ2-7, with TRBD2 matching 10 bases. There are 16 residues in the CDR3. V lost 4 bases, J lost 0 bases, and 6 bases stayed unmatched. Looked up from germline, CDR1 is LNHDA and CDR2 is SQIVND (reference sequence). The CDR3: CASSSDSGRSSYEQYF. Written as DNA, the CDR3 is TGTGCCAGTAGTAGCGATAGCGGGAGGAGCTCCTACGAGCAGTACTTC.

The chain employs TRBV5-8 and TRBJ1-1; D not certain. The CDR3 extends over 14 amino acids. The germline V gene encodes CDR1 SGHTS and CDR2 YDEGEE. Trimming shortened V by 0 bases and J by 2 bases, and 8 bases separated the two germline ends. The CDR3 DNA reads TGTGCCAGCAGCTTGGAATTCGGTAACACTGAAGCTTTCTTT. Translation: CASSLEFGNTEAFF.

CDR3 loop: CSALGPSEAFF. Here the CDR3 DNA reads TGCAGCGCCCTTGGGCCCAGTGAAGCTTTCTTT. The V gene is TRBV29-1, the J gene TRBJ1-1; D is unresolved. This CDR3 comprises 11 residues. Per germline, CDR1 SQVTM and CDR2 ANQGSEA. V lost 7 bases, J lost 7 bases, and 13 bases lay in between.

The chain has TRBV11-2 and TRBJ2-5; D is unclear. The J call could be wrong; TRBJ2-7 is a better fit for the DNA end. Looked up from germline, CDR1 is SGHAT and CDR2 is FQNNGV. This CDR3 contains 16 residues. CDR3 residues: CASSAIGRISAYEQYF. Written as DNA, the CDR3 is TGTGCCAGCAGCGCCATCGGACGGATCTCCGCCTACGAGCAGTACTTC.

The chain combines TRBV6-1 with TRBJ1-2; 7 bases fit TRBD1. Germline assignment: CDR1 MNHNS and CDR2 SASEGT. V lost 6 bases, J lost 6 bases, and 4 bases stayed unmatched. This CDR3 is 12 amino acids long. CDR3 residues: CASREQGNGYTF. CDR3 DNA sequence: TGTGCCAGCAGGGAACAGGGGAATGGCTACACCTTC.

The gene calls are TRBV27 and TRBJ2-5; 12 bases match TRBD2. CDR1 and CDR2 (germline): MNHEY, SMNVEV (reference sequence). The CDR3 contains 17 residues. V gave up 3 bases and J gave up 2 bases; unmatched junction bases: 7. CDR3: CASSFLPTSGGQETQYF. The CDR3 coding sequence is TGTGCCAGCAGTTTCCTCCCGACTAGCGGGGGACAAGAGACCCAGTACTTC.

The chain carries TRBV10-3 and TRBJ1-2, with TRBD1 identical over 11 bases. Per germline, CDR1 ENHRY and CDR2 SYGVKD. There are 15 residues in the CDR3. J gave up 5 bases and V 5 bases, and 7 bases lay outside the gene matches. Here the CDR3 reads CAISPGQGASYGYTF. The CDR3, as DNA: TGTGCCATCAGTCCCGGACAGGGGGCATCGTATGGCTACACCTTC.

The chain couples TRBV6-1 to TRBJ2-3; D not resolved. The germline V gene has CDR1 MNHNS and CDR2 SASEGT. CDR3 length equals 14 residues. Trimming cost V 0 bases and J 3 bases, with 7 bases left between them. The CDR3: CASSEAPATDTQYF. CDR3 coding DNA: TGTGCCAGCAGTGAAGCGCCAGCTACAGATACGCAGTATTTT.

CDR3 region: CASSLADRDYEQYF. CDR3 coding DNA: TGTGCCAGCAGCCTGGCGGACAGAGACTACGAGCAGTACTTC. The rearrangement links TRBV16 to TRBJ2-7, with D perhaps TRBD1 (6 bases). The CDR3 is 14 residues long. CDR1 KGHSY and CDR2 FQNENV come from the germline V gene. Deletions cut 4 bases from V and 3 bases from J, with 13 bases between.

The chain has TRBV9 and TRBJ1-2; D gene uncertain. The germline V and J ends were trimmed by 7 bases and 4 bases, with 11 bases remaining between them. This CDR3 is 12 amino acids long. Germline CDR1 is SGDLS and CDR2 is YYNGEE. CDR3 region: CASGNGPYGYTF. CDR3 sequence (DNA): TGTGCCAGCGGTAACGGTCCCTATGGCTACACCTTC.

The chain uses TRBV6-6 and TRBJ1-1, with D possibly matching TRBD1 (5 bases). Germline values: CDR1 MNHNY, CDR2 SVGAGI (reference sequence). This CDR3 has 10 amino acids. With 7 bases removed from V and 6 bases from J, the gap between germline ends came to 6 bases. For the CDR3, the DNA is TGTGCCAGCACGGGGCCTGAAGCTTTCTTT. This encodes CASTGPEAFF.

Regarding this clone: Since a much larger clone is just one base distant, this may be a read error. This sample also contains other DNA sequences that code for the same CDR3. The rearrangement links TRBV7-9 to TRBJ1-5, with D tentatively TRBD1 (5 bases). The length of the CDR3 is 12 residues. Per germline, CDR1 SEHNR and CDR2 FQNEAQ (reference sequence). Trimming took 3 bases from V and 5 from J, leaving 5 bases between them. In DNA form, the CDR3 reads TGTGCCAGCAGCTTGGGGGATCAGCCCCAGCATTTT. This gives the protein CASSLGDQPQHF.

A single count supports this clone. This chain connects TRBV7-9 to TRBJ1-5; tentative D call: TRBD1 (5 bases). Germline CDR1 is SEHNR and CDR2 is FQNEAQ (reference sequence). The CDR3 consists of 16 residues. V was cut by 2 bases and J by 6 bases, with 17 bases left in between. CDR3: CASSLSTQGGGQPQHF. CDR3 in DNA: TGTGCCAGCAGCTTAAGCACGCAGGGAGGAGGTCAGCCCCAGCATTTT.

The V and J genes are TRBV27 and TRBJ2-7; D possibly uses TRBD1 or TRBD2 (6 bases each). Germline CDR1 reads MNHEY; CDR2 reads SMNVEV (reference sequence). The CDR3 totals 16 residues. Trimming removed 3 bases from V and 3 bases from J, with 18 bases in between. The CDR3 bases are TGTGCCAGCAGTTTTTCTGCGGGACACGGGGACTACGAGCAGTACTTC. Encoded protein: CASSFSAGHGDYEQYF.

This rearrangement joins TRBV4-1 to TRBJ2-3, with TRBD2 identical over 13 bases. The V and J ends lost 5 bases and 4 bases, in that order; junction bases with no gene match: 6. Germline CDR1 MGHRA, CDR2 YSYEKL. The CDR3 consists of 16 residues. The CDR3 DNA follows: TGCGCCAGCAGCGGAGCCGGGACTAGCGGGGCAGATACGCAGTATTTT. Translated, it gives CASSGAGTSGADTQYF.

The chain recombines TRBV25-1 with TRBJ1-6; D is unresolved. V gave up 3 bases and J gave up 7 bases, with 1 base separating them. CDR3 length: 11 amino acids. CDR1 MGHDK and CDR2 SYGVNS come from the germline V gene. CDR3: CASSDNSPLHF. The CDR3 DNA reads as TGTGCCAGCAGTGACAATTCACCCCTCCACTTT.

The rearrangement joins TRBV7-9 to TRBJ2-3; D remains ambiguous. The CDR3 is 14 amino acids. V lost 8 bases and J lost 3, with 15 bases in between. Germline V CDR1 and CDR2: SEHNR, FQNEAQ (reference sequence). The DNA of the CDR3 is TGTGCCAGCGAAACCAGGACCGATACAGATACGCAGTATTTT. Translating it yields CASETRTDTDTQYF.

V and J are TRBV5-4 and TRBJ2-7; D gene unclear. Germline CDR1 SGHNT, CDR2 YYREEE (reference sequence). The CDR3 consists of 14 residues. V was cut by 2 bases and J by 3 bases, with 12 bases left in between. CDR3 protein: CASSFSAVVYEQYF. DNA of the CDR3: TGTGCCAGCAGCTTTTCGGCGGTCGTCTACGAGCAGTACTTC.

This clone has a handful of counts. The genes are TRBV25-1 and TRBJ2-2; D remains unclear. The V end was cut by 7 bases, the J end by 5 bases, with 5 bases between. Germline lookup yields CDR1 MGHDK and CDR2 SYGVNS. This CDR3 comprises 11 residues. CDR3 amino acids: CASTYTGELFF. The CDR3 nucleotides read TGTGCCAGCACCTATACCGGGGAGCTGTTTTTT.

The chain couples TRBV18 to TRBJ2-3, with 12 bases that match TRBD2. Germline values: CDR1 KGHSH, CDR2 LQKENI. The ends lost 7 bases at V and 2 bases at J; junction bases unmatched: 4. The CDR3 has 15 amino acids. Written as DNA, the CDR3 is TGTGCCAGCTTCGGACTAGCGGGGCTCACAGATACGCAGTATTTT. This encodes CASFGLAGLTDTQYF.

The gene calls are TRBV9 and TRBJ2-7; possible D gene TRBD1, 5 bases. The CDR3 has 16 amino acids. Germline CDR1 reads SGDLS; CDR2 reads YYNGEE. V was shortened by 4 bases and J by 1 base, with 18 bases between the two germline ends. DNA for the CDR3: TGTGCCAGCAGCCCAACCAGTGGGGCCAGGTCCTACGAGCAGTACTTC. Translating it yields CASSPTSGARSYEQYF.

The rearrangement joins TRBV2 to TRBJ2-2; 7 bases agree with TRBD2. This CDR3 comprises 16 residues. The ends lost 6 bases at V and 5 bases at J; junction bases unmatched: 12. Germline loops: CDR1 SNHLY, CDR2 FYNNEI. In DNA, the CDR3 is TGTGCCAGCAGCCGATACGGGGGGAAAATGACCGGGGAGCTGTTTTTT. Residues: CASSRYGGKMTGELFF.

This clone has more than one count but fewer than ten. The chain is built from TRBV2 and TRBJ1-6, with a weak D call TRBD1 (6 bases). V was shortened by 7 bases and J by 7 bases, with 8 bases between the two germline ends. CDR1 and CDR2 (germline): SNHLY, FYNNEI. The CDR3 contains 12 residues. The DNA for the CDR3 is TGTGCCAGCACAGGGGCCAATTCACCCCTCCACTTT. It codes for CASTGANSPLHF.

The rearrangement links TRBV4-3 to TRBJ2-5; no clear D gene. CDR3 length: 13 residues. The V gene's germline CDR1 is LGHNA and CDR2 YSLEER. V was trimmed by 0 bases and J by 10 bases, leaving 12 bases between them. CDR3: CASSQDPQRLQYF. In DNA, the CDR3 is TGCGCCAGCAGCCAAGATCCCCAACGTCTCCAGTACTTC.

V gene TRBV10-2 combines with J gene TRBJ2-5; 14 nucleotides align to TRBD2. Germline CDR1 WSHSY, CDR2 SAAADI. The V and J ends lost 5 bases and 4 bases, in that order; junction bases with no gene match: 3. The CDR3 length is 15 residues. The CDR3 here is CASSQTSGGGETQYF. DNA for the CDR3: TGCGCCAGCAGTCAGACTAGCGGGGGGGGAGAGACCCAGTACTTC.